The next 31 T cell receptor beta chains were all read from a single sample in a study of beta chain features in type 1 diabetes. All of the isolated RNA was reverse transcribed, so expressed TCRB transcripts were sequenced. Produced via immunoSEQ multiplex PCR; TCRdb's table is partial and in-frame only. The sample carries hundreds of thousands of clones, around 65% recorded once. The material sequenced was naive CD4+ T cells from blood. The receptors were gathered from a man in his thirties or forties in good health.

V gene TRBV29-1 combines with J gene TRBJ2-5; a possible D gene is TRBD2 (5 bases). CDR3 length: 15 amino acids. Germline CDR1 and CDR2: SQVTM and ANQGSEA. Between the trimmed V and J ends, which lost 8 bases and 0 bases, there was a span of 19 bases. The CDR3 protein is CSIAQRGAYQETQYF. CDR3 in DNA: TGCAGCATCGCGCAACGGGGTGCGTACCAAGAGACCCAGTACTTC.

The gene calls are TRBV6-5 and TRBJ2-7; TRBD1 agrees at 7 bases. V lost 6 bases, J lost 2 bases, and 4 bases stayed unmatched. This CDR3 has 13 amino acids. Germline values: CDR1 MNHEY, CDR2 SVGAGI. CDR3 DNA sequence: TGTGCCAGCAGCCGGACAGGCCCCTACGAGCAGTACTTC. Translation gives CASSRTGPYEQYF.

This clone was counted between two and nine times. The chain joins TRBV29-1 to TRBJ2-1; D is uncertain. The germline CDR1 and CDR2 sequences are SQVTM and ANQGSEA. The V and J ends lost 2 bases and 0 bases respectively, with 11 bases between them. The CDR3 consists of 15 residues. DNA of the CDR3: TGCAGCGTTGAAAAAAACAGTTACTCCTACAATGAGCAGTTCTTC. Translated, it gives CSVEKNSYSYNEQFF.

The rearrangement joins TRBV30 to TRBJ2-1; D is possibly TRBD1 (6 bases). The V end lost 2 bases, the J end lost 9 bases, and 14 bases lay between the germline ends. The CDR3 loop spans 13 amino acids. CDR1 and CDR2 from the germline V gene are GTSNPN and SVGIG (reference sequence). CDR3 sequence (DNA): TGTGCCTGGAGTATGCAGGGGTTTTCTGAGCAGTTCTTC. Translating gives CAWSMQGFSEQFF.

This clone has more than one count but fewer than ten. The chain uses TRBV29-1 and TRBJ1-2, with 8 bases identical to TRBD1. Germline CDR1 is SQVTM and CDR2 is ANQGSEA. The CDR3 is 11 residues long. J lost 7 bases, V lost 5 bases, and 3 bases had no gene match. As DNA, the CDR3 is TGCAGCGTTACAGGGGGAGGTGGCTACACCTTC. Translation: CSVTGGGGYTF.

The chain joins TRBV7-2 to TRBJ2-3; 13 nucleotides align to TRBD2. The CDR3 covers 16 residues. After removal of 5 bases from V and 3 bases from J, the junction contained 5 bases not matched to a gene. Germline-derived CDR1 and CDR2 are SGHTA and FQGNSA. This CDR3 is CASSKGLAGQTDTQYF. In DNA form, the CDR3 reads TGTGCCAGCAGCAAGGGACTAGCGGGGCAAACAGATACGCAGTATTTT.

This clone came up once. The CDR3 loop is CASSFREGPYEQYF. The DNA of the CDR3 is TGCGCCAGCAGCTTCCGGGAGGGACCTTACGAGCAGTACTTC. The chain recombines TRBV5-1 with TRBJ2-7; 8 bases fit TRBD2. Per the germline V gene, CDR1 is SGHRS and CDR2 is YFSETQ. V gave up 2 bases and J gave up 4 bases; unmatched junction bases: 5. The CDR3 covers 14 residues.

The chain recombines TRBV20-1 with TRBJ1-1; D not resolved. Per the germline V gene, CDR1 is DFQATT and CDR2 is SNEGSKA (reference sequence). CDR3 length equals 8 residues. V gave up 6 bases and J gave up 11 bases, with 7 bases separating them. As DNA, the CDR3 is TGCAGTGCCGGAGGCGCTTTCTTT. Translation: CSAGGAFF.

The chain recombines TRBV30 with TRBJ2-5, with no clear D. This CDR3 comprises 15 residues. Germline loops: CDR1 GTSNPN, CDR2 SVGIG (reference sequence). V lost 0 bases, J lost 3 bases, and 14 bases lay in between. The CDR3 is CAWSVLQSPKETQYF. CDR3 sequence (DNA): TGTGCCTGGAGTGTATTGCAGTCCCCTAAAGAGACCCAGTACTTC.

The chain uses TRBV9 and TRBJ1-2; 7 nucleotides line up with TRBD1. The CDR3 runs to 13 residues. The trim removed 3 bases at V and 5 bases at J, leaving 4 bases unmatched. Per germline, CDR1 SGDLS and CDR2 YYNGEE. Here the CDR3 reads CASSGDSFYGYTF. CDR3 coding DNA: TGTGCCAGCAGCGGGGACAGCTTTTATGGCTACACCTTC.

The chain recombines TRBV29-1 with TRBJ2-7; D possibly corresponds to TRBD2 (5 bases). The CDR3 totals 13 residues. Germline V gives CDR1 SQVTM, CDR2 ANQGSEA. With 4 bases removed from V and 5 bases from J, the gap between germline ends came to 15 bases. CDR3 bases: TGCAGCGTTGCCCTGAGGGTTATCAACGAGCAGTACTTC. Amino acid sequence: CSVALRVINEQYF.

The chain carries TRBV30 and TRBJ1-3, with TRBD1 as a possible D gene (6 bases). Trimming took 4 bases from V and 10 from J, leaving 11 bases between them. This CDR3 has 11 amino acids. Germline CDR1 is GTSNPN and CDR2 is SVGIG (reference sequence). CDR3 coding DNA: TGTGCCTGGACTAAGGGGGTAACCATATATTTT. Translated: CAWTKGVTIYF.

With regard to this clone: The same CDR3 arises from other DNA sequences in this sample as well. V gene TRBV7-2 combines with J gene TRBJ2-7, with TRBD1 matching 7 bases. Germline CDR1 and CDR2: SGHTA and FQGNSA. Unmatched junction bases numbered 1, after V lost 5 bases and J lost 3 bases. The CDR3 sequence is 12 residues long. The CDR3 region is CASSRQGYEQYF. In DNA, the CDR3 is TGTGCCAGCAGCAGACAGGGCTACGAGCAGTACTTC.

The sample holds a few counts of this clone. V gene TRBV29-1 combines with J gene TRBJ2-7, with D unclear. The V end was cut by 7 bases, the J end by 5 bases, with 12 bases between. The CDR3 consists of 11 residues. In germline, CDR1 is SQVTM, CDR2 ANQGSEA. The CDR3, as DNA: TGCAGCGCCTCAGTAGGCCACGAGCAGTACTTC. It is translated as CSASVGHEQYF.

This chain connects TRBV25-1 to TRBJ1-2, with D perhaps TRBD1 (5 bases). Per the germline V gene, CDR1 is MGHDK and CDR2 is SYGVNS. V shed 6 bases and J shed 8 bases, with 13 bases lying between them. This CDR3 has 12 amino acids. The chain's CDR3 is CASSPQGEGYTF. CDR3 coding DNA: TGTGCCAGCAGCCCCCAGGGCGAAGGCTACACCTTC.

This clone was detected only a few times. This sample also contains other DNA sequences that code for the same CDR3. Here the CDR3 DNA reads TGTGCCAGCAGCCAATACAATGAGCAGTTCTTC. It translates to CASSQYNEQFF. J is TRBJ2-1 and V is TRBV14; D is unclear. This CDR3 has 11 residues. In germline, CDR1 is SGHDN, CDR2 FVKESK. Between the trimmed V and J ends, which lost 2 bases and 4 bases, there was a span of 0 bases.

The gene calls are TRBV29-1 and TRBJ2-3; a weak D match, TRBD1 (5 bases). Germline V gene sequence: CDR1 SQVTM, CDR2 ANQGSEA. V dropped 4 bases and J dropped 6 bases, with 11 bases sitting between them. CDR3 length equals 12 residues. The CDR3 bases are TGCAGCGTTGGATCAGGGTTGGATACGCAGTATTTT. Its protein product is CSVGSGLDTQYF.

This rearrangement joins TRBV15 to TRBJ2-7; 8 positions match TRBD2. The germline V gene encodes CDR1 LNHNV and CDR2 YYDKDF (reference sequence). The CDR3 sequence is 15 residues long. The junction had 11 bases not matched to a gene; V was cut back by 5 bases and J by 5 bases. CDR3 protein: CATSQRGPGVHEQYF. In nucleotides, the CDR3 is TGTGCCACCAGCCAGCGGGGGCCTGGGGTCCACGAGCAGTACTTC.

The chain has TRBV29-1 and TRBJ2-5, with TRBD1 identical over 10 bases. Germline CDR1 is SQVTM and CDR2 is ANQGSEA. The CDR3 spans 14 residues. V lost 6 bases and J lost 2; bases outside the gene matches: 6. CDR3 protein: CSVGDRGGQETQYF. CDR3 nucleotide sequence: TGCAGCGTGGGGGACAGGGGAGGACAAGAGACCCAGTACTTC.

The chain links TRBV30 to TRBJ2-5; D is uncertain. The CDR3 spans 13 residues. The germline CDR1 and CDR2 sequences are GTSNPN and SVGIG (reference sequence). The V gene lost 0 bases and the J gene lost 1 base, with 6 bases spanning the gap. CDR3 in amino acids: CAWSVHTQETQYF. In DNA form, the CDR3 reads TGTGCCTGGAGTGTACACACCCAAGAGACCCAGTACTTC. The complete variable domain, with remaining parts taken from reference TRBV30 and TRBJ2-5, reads SQTIHQWPATLVQPVGSPLSLECTVEGTSNPNLYWYRQAAGRGLQLLFYSVGIGQISSEVPQNLSASRPQDRQFILSSKKLLLSDSGFYLCAWSVHTQETQYFGPGTRLLVL.

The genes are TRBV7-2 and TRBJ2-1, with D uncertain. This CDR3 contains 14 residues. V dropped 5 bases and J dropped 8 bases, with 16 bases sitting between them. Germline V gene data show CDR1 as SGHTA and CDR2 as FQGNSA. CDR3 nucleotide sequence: TGTGCCAGCAGCCTACCAAGTCGCTCACATGAGCAGTTCTTC. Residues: CASSLPSRSHEQFF. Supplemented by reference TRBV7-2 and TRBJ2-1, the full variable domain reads GAGVSQSPSNKVTEKGKDVELRCDPISGHTALYWYRQSLGQGLEFLIYFQGNSAPDKSGLPSDRFSAERTGGSVSTLTIQRTQQEDSAVYLCASSLPSRSHEQFFGPGTRLTVL.

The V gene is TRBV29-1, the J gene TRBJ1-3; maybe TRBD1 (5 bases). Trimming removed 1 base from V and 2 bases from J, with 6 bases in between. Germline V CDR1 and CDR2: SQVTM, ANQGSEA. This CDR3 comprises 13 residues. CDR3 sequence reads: CSVEGRAGNTIYF. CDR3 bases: TGCAGCGTTGAAGGCAGGGCTGGAAACACCATATATTTT.

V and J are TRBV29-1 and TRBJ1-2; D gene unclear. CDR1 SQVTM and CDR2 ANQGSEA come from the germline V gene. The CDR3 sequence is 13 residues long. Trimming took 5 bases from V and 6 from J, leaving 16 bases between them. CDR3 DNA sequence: TGCAGCGTTCTTCGGACCCGAGGTGATGGCTACACCTTC. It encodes CSVLRTRGDGYTF.

The CDR3, as DNA: TGTGCCAGCAGGCCATCTGGGGCCAACGTCCTGACTTTC. It is translated as CASRPSGANVLTF. The V and J genes are TRBV5-6 and TRBJ2-6; D is ambiguous. Trimming took 5 bases from V and 1 from J, leaving 4 bases between them. The CDR3 totals 13 residues. The germline gives CDR1 SGHDT, CDR2 YYEEEE.

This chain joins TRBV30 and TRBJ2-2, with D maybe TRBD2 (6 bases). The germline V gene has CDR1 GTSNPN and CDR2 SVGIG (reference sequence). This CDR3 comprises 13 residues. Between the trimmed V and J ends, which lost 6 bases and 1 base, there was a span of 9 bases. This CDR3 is CACRGKNTGELFF. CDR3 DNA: TGTGCCTGTCGGGGGAAGAACACCGGGGAGCTGTTTTTT.

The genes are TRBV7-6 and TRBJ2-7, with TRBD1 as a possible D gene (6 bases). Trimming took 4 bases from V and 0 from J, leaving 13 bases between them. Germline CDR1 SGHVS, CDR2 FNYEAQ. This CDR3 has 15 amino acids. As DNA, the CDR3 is TGTGCCAGCAGCTCCGACAGGTACAGCTCCTACGAGCAGTACTTC. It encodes CASSSDRYSSYEQYF.

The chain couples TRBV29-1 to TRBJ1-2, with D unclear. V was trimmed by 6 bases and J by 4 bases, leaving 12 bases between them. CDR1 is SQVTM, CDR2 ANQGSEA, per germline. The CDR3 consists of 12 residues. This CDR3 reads CSVVREFYGYTF. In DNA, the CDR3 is TGCAGCGTCGTCCGGGAATTCTATGGCTACACCTTC. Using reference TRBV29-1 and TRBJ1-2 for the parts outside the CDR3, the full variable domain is SAVISQKPSRDICQRGTSLTIQCQVDSQVTMMFWYRQQPGQSLTLIATANQGSEATYESGFVIDKFPISRPNLTFSTLTVSNMSPEDSSIYLCSVVREFYGYTFGSGTRLTVV.

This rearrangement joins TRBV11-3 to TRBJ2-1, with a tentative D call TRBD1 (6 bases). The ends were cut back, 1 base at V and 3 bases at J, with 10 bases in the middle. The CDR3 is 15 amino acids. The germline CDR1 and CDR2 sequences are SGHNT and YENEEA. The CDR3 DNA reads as TGTGCCAGCAGCTTAGGCAGGGACAACTACAATGAGCAGTTCTTC. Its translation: CASSLGRDNYNEQFF.

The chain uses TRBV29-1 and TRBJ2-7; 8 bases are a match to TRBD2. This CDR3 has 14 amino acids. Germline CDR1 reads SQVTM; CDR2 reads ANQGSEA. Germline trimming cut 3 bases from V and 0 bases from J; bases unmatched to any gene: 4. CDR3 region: CSVEVAGSSYEQYF. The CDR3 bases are TGCAGCGTTGAGGTAGCGGGGTCCTCCTACGAGCAGTACTTC.

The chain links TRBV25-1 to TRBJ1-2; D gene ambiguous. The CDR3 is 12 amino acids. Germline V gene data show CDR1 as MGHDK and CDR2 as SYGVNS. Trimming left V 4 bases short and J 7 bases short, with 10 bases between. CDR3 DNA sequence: TGTGCCAGCAGTGTTGACACGGGTGGCTACACCTTC. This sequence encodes CASSVDTGGYTF.

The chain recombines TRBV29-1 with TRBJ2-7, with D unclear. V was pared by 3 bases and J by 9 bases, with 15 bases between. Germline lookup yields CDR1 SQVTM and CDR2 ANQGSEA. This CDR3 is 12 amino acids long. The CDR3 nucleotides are TGCAGCGTTGATATTGGCGAAAAAAGGCAGTACTTC. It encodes CSVDIGEKRQYF.